Reported below is one T cell receptor beta chain. What it binds is not known. With constant-segment primers, 5'RACE yielded cDNA libraries of TCR alpha and TCR beta that carried sample barcodes and UMIs. MiXCR, applied by TCRdb to the 5' RACE reads, yields one record per CDR3 protein. Here the sample spans around 130,000 distinct CDR3 sequences, approximately 15% being singletons. V was trimmed by 2 bases and J by 7 bases, leaving 11 bases between them. This CDR3 region has 14 residues. In germline, CDR1 is SGHTA, CDR2 FQGNSA. The data are from a study of T-cell memory formation after mild COVID-19. Study as a whole: Across donors, TCR clusters were largely donor specific.

Study results and caveats: CD4/CD8 balance held among clones contracting day 15 to 85, and later expanders leaned CD4+. Shrinking CD4+ clones resided mostly in CM and EM, and CD8+ ones in EMRA.

The sample consisted of PBMCs or a T cell subset sorted from them (not recorded which). The TCR originated in a man in his late teens or twenties who had mild COVID-19 (a few samples of this study predate the infection). Cell type and time point are not known. The V and J genes are TRBV7-2 and TRBJ2-2; tentative D call: TRBD2 (6 bases). The chain's CDR3 is CASSLTGGDGELFF. DNA for the CDR3: TGTGCCAGCAGCTTAACCGGGGGTGACGGGGAGCTGTTTTTT.